The 8 T cell receptor beta chains below come from one sample, sequenced in a study of neurological immune-mediated disorders. The time point denotes: longitudinal time-point 3. TCRdb called the 5' RACE reads again in MiXCR, with one record for every CDR3 protein. The data hold about 80,000 distinct CDR3 sequences, with roughly 4.3% observed a single time. The source material was PBMCs. The source is an older woman with multiple sclerosis.

This clonotype was detected ten times or more. The V gene is TRBV5-1, the J gene TRBJ2-5, with D tentatively TRBD2 (5 bases). There are 15 residues in the CDR3. Germline V lookup: CDR1 SGHRS, CDR2 YFSETQ. The ends were cut back, 4 bases at V and 4 bases at J, with 17 bases in the middle. CDR3: CASSRNVAGGETQYF. CDR3 nucleotide sequence: TGCGCCAGCAGCCGTAACGTGGCCGGAGGAGAGACCCAGTACTTC. The whole variable domain, filled in from reference TRBV5-1 and TRBJ2-5, reads KAGVTQTPRYLIKTRGQQVTLSCSPISGHRSVSWYQQTPGQGLQFLFEYFSETQRNKGNFPGRFSGRQFSNSRSEMNVSTLELGDSALYLCASSRNVAGGETQYFGPGTRLLVL.

This clonotype was detected ten times or more. The J gene is TRBJ2-1, the V gene TRBV18, with D possibly matching TRBD2 (5 bases). V lost 5 bases and J 9 bases, leaving 17 bases between the germline ends. This CDR3 is 14 amino acids long. Per the germline V gene, CDR1 is KGHSH and CDR2 is LQKENI. The CDR3 DNA follows: TGTGCCAGCTCAGAGCAAACGGGGTTGACTGAGCAGTTCTTC. Translating it yields CASSEQTGLTEQFF.

In its sample, this clonotype was seen many times. The chain joins TRBV20-1 to TRBJ2-3; 11 nucleotides match TRBD2. V lost 6 bases, J lost 2 bases, and 4 bases stayed unmatched. Germline V gene sequence: CDR1 DFQATT, CDR2 SNEGSKA (reference sequence). There are 14 residues in the CDR3. The CDR3 protein is CSAASGGPTDTQYF. The CDR3 bases are TGCAGTGCCGCTAGCGGGGGGCCCACAGATACGCAGTATTTT.

This clonotype has at least ten counts. The chain's CDR3 is CSVEWSPRTFF. CDR3 nucleotides: TGCAGCGTTGAATGGTCCCCGAGGACTTTCTTT. The V and J genes are TRBV29-1 and TRBJ1-1; no definite D call. V lost 2 bases to trimming and J lost 12 bases, with 13 bases between them. From germline, CDR1 is SQVTM and CDR2 ANQGSEA. The CDR3 is made up of 11 amino acids.

This clonotype was recorded at least ten times. The gene calls are TRBV30 and TRBJ2-1; tentatively, D is TRBD1 or TRBD2 (6 bases each). This CDR3 has 15 amino acids. The germline V and J ends were trimmed by 4 bases and 0 bases, with 13 bases remaining between them. Germline-derived CDR1 and CDR2 are GTSNPN and SVGIG (reference sequence). The CDR3 loop is CAWKGGPRSYNEQFF. CDR3 in DNA: TGTGCCTGGAAGGGGGGCCCCCGCTCCTACAATGAGCAGTTCTTC.

This clonotype was counted ten times or more. The chain has TRBV7-2 and TRBJ1-1; tentatively, D is TRBD1 (5 bases). The germline V gene encodes CDR1 SGHTA and CDR2 FQGNSA. There are 15 residues in the CDR3. Trimming removed 1 base at V and 6 bases at J, with 15 bases between. This CDR3 is CASSLEPGSLPEAFF. The CDR3 region has the DNA TGTGCCAGCAGCTTAGAACCAGGGAGTCTCCCTGAAGCTTTCTTT.

This clonotype was seen more than once but under ten times. The chain links TRBV7-2 to TRBJ2-2; the D gene is possibly TRBD1 (6 bases). There are 16 residues in the CDR3. V lost 7 bases to trimming and J lost 5 bases, with 20 bases between them. In germline, CDR1 is SGHTA, CDR2 FQGNSA. CDR3 in amino acids: CASTPSTGPGTGELFF. The CDR3 region has the DNA TGTGCCAGCACCCCTTCGACAGGTCCAGGGACCGGGGAGCTGTTTTTT.

This clonotype was seen ten or more times. V is TRBV6-1 and J is TRBJ1-1, with D possibly matching TRBD1 (6 bases). CDR3 length equals 14 residues. V lost 5 bases and J 4 bases, leaving 14 bases between the germline ends. Germline values: CDR1 MNHNS, CDR2 SASEGT. The CDR3 region has the DNA TGTGCCAGCAGTAATAGGGGGGATTTCACTGAAGCTTTCTTT. Translating gives CASSNRGDFTEAFF.